This is a list of T cell receptor beta chains from one sample in a study of T cells after yellow fever vaccination. TCRdb ran MiXCR on the 5' RACE reads and lists one entry per CDR3 protein. The sample has around 350,000 distinct CDR3 sequences, 9.5% to 13% seen once; the top ten hold around 19%. The source material was PBMCs, sampled on the day of the first yellow fever vaccination. The source is a man younger than 35 who received the YFV17D yellow fever vaccine. CDR3s include the opening cysteine and the closing phenylalanine or tryptophan. Each record gives: V gene, D gene, J gene, clone size, CDR3 DNA, CDR3 protein. D genes are given only for firm matches. Clone size is not always given. Where it is, it says once, few, many or a class for expanded clones.

TRBV15	NA	TRBJ1-6	NA	TGTGCCACCAGCAGAGATGGTCAGTATAATTCACCCCTCCACTTT	CATSRDGQYNSPLHF
TRBV27	NA	TRBJ1-6	NA	TGTGCCAGCAGTTTCCGGCCGATTGAGTCACCCCTCCACTTT	CASSFRPIESPLHF
TRBV7-2	NA	TRBJ2-7	few	TGTGCCAGCAGACCTCCCAGTATCCTTACAGGCGAGCAGTACTTC	CASRPPSILTGEQYF
TRBV23-1	TRBD1	TRBJ1-1	NA	TGCGCCAGCAGTCAATCAGGGGGCCCGGACACTGAAGCTTTCTTT	CASSQSGGPDTEAFF
TRBV5-1	NA	TRBJ2-5	NA	TGCGCCAGCAGCCCGCGGACAGCCGTACAAGAGACCCAGTACTTC	CASSPRTAVQETQYF
TRBV30	NA	TRBJ2-5	few	TGTGCCTGGAGTGTACTGAACTTAGAAGAGACCCAGTACTTC	CAWSVLNLEETQYF
TRBV20-1	NA	TRBJ2-7	few	TGCAGTGCGACGGATGACTCAGGGAATTCCTACGAGCAGTACTTC	CSATDDSGNSYEQYF
TRBV7-9	NA	TRBJ2-4	few	TGTGCCAGCAGCTTATCCCCAGGGCAGGGGTTGGACATTCAGTACTTC	CASSLSPGQGLDIQYF
TRBV4-2	TRBD1	TRBJ2-6	few	TGTGCCAGCAGCCAAGGACAGGGTGGGGCCAACGTCCTGACTTTC	CASSQGQGGANVLTF
TRBV6-5	NA	TRBJ2-1	NA	TGTGCCAGCAGTTACTCAGAAGAGCAGTTCTTC	CASSYSEEQFF
TRBV4-2	TRBD2	TRBJ2-1	NA	TGTGCCAGCAGCCAGAGACGGGGCCTAGCGGGGGACAATGAGCAGTTCTTC	CASSQRRGLAGDNEQFF
TRBV15	NA	TRBJ2-2	few	TGTGCCACCAGCAGCGATGGAGGGGGGGTGGAGCTGTTTTTT	CATSSDGGGVELFF
TRBV29-1	NA	TRBJ1-2	many	TGCAGCGCACAGGGTCTCGGAAGAGGCGGGTATGGCTACACCTTC	CSAQGLGRGGYGYTF
TRBV6-5	NA	TRBJ1-2	few	TGTGCCAGCAGTTACGGGTCGGGCACTGGCTACACCTTC	CASSYGSGTGYTF
TRBV7-2	TRBD2	TRBJ2-3	few	TGTGCCAGCAGCTTAGTTGGCGGGGGTGCGGATACGCAGTATTTT	CASSLVGGGADTQYF
TRBV7-2	NA	TRBJ1-3	few	TGTGCCAGCACCTCCAGGGGAGGAGGAAACACCATATATTTT	CASTSRGGGNTIYF
TRBV7-2	NA	TRBJ1-1	NA	TGTGCCAGCAGCTTAGGGGGCGTAAGGGGTGACACTGAAGCTTTCTTT	CASSLGGVRGDTEAFF
TRBV29-1	TRBD1	TRBJ2-1	NA	TGCAGCGTTGTTATGTTTTTGGGGACAGGGGGTTTCAATGAGCAGTTCTTC	CSVVMFLGTGGFNEQFF
TRBV2	NA	TRBJ2-3	NA	TGTGCCAGCAGTTCAGACAGGTCCCCCACAGATACGCAGTATTTT	CASSSDRSPTDTQYF
TRBV27	TRBD1	TRBJ1-6	NA	TGTGCCAGCAGTTGGACAGGGGGCGCAGATTCACCCCTCCACTTT	CASSWTGGADSPLHF
TRBV29-1	NA	TRBJ2-2	few	TGCAGCGTTGAAGTAGTTAGCACCGGGGAGCTGTTTTTT	CSVEVVSTGELFF
TRBV10-3	NA	TRBJ2-2	few	TGTGCCATCAGCTCCCAGCAGTTCGCGAACACCGGGGAGCTGTTTTTT	CAISSQQFANTGELFF
TRBV28	NA	TRBJ2-3	few	TGTGCCAGCAGTTTACCGGCGGGGAGCACAGATACGCAGTATTTT	CASSLPAGSTDTQYF
TRBV9	NA	TRBJ2-1	NA	TGTGCCAGCAGCGTAGCTGTCCGGGCAGTTGGTGAGCAGTTCTTC	CASSVAVRAVGEQFF
TRBV12-3/TRBV12-4	NA	TRBJ1-2	many	TGTGCCACGAGCGGGACGGTGGGGGGCTACACCTTC	CATSGTVGGYTF
TRBV5-6	TRBD1	TRBJ1-1	few	TGTGCCAGCAGATGGACAGGGGGTAGCACTGAAGCTTTCTTT	CASRWTGGSTEAFF
TRBV5-4	TRBD2	TRBJ2-1	few	TGTGCCAGCAATACCGGGACTAGCGACTACAATGAGCAGTTCTTC	CASNTGTSDYNEQFF
TRBV7-9	TRBD2	TRBJ2-5	few	TGTGCCAGCAGACCTGGGACTAGCGGGTACCAAGAGACCCAGTACTTC	CASRPGTSGYQETQYF
TRBV3-1	NA	TRBJ2-1	NA	TGTGCCAGCAGCCAAACAGGGATAAGTGAGCAGTTCTTC	CASSQTGISEQFF
TRBV6-2/TRBV6-3	NA	TRBJ1-5	NA	TGTGCCAGCAGTTACTCGCTTAATTTTTCGGTCGCAATCGCTAGCAATCAGCCCCAGCATTTT	CASSYSLNFSVAIASNQPQHF
TRBV7-6	NA	TRBJ2-6	few	TGTGCCAGCAGCTTAGAGGCAGATCCTACCTCTGGGGCCAACGTCCTGACTTTC	CASSLEADPTSGANVLTF
TRBV20-1	NA	TRBJ2-5	NA	TGCAGTGCTATTTTTGAGACCCAGTACTTC	CSAIFETQYF
TRBV18	NA	TRBJ1-1	NA	TGTGCCAGCTCACCGACCTCGAACACTGAAGCTTTCTTT	CASSPTSNTEAFF
TRBV3-1	NA	TRBJ1-1	NA	TGTGCCAGCAGCCCCCAGACAGGAAAGAACACTGAGGCTTTCTTT	CASSPQTGKNTEAFF
TRBV6-1	TRBD1	TRBJ2-1	many	TGTGCCAGCAGATCCACAGGGGGCGAGAATGAGCAGTTCTTC	CASRSTGGENEQFF
TRBV7-9	NA	TRBJ1-3	few	TGTGCCAGCAGCCCGATTGTTTCCCAAACTACTGGAAACACCATATATTTT	CASSPIVSQTTGNTIYF
TRBV7-6	NA	TRBJ1-3	few	TGTGCCAGCAGCTTAGTAAGCGACAGAACTGGAAACACCATATATTTT	CASSLVSDRTGNTIYF
TRBV2	NA	TRBJ1-2	NA	TGTGCCAGCAGTGTCGACATTACTAACTATGGCTACACCTTC	CASSVDITNYGYTF
TRBV29-1	NA	TRBJ2-4	NA	TGCAGCGTTGAAAGCCAGAAAAACATTCAGTACTTC	CSVESQKNIQYF
TRBV7-2	TRBD2	TRBJ2-5	NA	TGTGCCAGCAGCTTAGTAGGGACTAGCGGGGCCGAGACCCAGTACTTC	CASSLVGTSGAETQYF
TRBV20-1	TRBD2	TRBJ2-1	few	TGCAGCGGCCGGGGGGACCCCTACAATGAGCAGTTCTTC	CSGRGDPYNEQFF
TRBV11-2	NA	TRBJ1-2	few	TGTGCCAGCAGCCAGGCTGGGGGCGCAGACTATGGCTACACCTTC	CASSQAGGADYGYTF
TRBV7-8	NA	TRBJ2-7	many	TGTGCCAGCAGCCGTAGTAGGGACTCCTACGAGCAGTACTTC	CASSRSRDSYEQYF
TRBV6-2/TRBV6-3	TRBD1	TRBJ2-7	NA	TGTGCCAGCAGACCATGGACAGGATTGACCTACGAGCAGTACTTC	CASRPWTGLTYEQYF
TRBV6-5	TRBD1	TRBJ1-5	few	TGTGCCAGCAGTTACTCTAACAGGGGCCAGCCCCAGCATTTT	CASSYSNRGQPQHF